The source of this T cell receptor (beta chain) is a study of blood T cell repertoires in COVID-19. Turning to the study itself: Sites across the United States, Italy and Spain contributed samples from acute and convalescent COVID-19. T cells, B-cell-depleted T cells, or PBMCs provided the cDNA or gDNA that served as material.

The germline V gene encodes CDR1 SGHDN and CDR2 FVKESK. The CDR3 spans 14 residues. V gave up 0 bases and J gave up 8 bases, with 8 bases separating them. Study processing details: By means of reference gene primer amplification, nucleated cell counts were estimated. Clones were read by immunoSEQ multiplex PCR, and TCRdb kept only the in-frame ones, dropping some. The V and J calls and clone size are taken from that table; D and trimming were inferred from the DNA. The data hold fewer than 350,000 clones, with approximately 88% observed a single time. Seattle enrolled patients during active infection and tracked them longitudinally.

Sequencing was done on a sample of peripheral blood. The sequence derives from a young woman with COVID-19, enrolled during active disease. The chain combines TRBV14 with TRBJ1-6, with a tentative D call TRBD1 (5 bases). In nucleotides, the CDR3 is TGTGCCAGCAGCCAAGAAACAGGCCATTCACCCCTCCACTTT. Protein product: CASSQETGHSPLHF.